Listed here are 10 T cell receptor beta chains from one sample, sequenced in a study of Ad26.COV2.S vaccination and SARS-CoV-2 variants. Profiling relied on immunoSEQ multiplex PCR, and the TCRdb table lists in-frame clones only, not all of them. The sample has about 480,000 clones, around 85% seen once. Specified treatment: roughly 18 received Ad26.COV2.S at low or high dose, single or two shots; 5 received placebo; per-sample allocation not given. Samples came from day 63 after the first vaccine or placebo injection. The sequencing here drew on peripheral blood, taken in a trial of Ad26.COV2.S vaccine versus placebo. These receptors were collected from a person aged 18-60 years who received the Ad26.COV2.S COVID-19 vaccine or a placebo.

This clone was picked up a small number of times. The chain links TRBV5-1 to TRBJ2-7; D is ambiguous. V lost 4 bases, J lost 1 base, and 9 bases lay in between. In germline, CDR1 is SGHRS, CDR2 YFSETQ. This CDR3 region has 13 residues. CDR3 region: CASSRGGSYEQYF. DNA for the CDR3: TGCGCCAGCAGCCGAGGCGGTTCCTACGAGCAGTACTTC.

This rearrangement joins TRBV6-2 or TRBV6-3 to TRBJ1-3; D not resolved. This CDR3 region has 16 residues. Germline V gene data show CDR1 as MNHEY and CDR2 as SVGEGT. V dropped 6 bases and J dropped 1 base, with 16 bases sitting between them. In DNA, the CDR3 is TGTGCCAGCAGCCCCAGCTTCCACTCTTCTGGAAACACCATATATTTT. Amino acids: CASSPSFHSSGNTIYF.

The chain uses TRBV5-5 and TRBJ2-3; tentative D call: TRBD2 (5 bases). The germline V gene has CDR1 SGHKS and CDR2 YYEKEE (reference sequence). V lost 3 bases and J lost 1, with 18 bases in between. There are 17 residues in the CDR3. Here the CDR3 reads CASSSPKPGRGTDTQYF. Here the CDR3 DNA reads TGTGCCAGCAGCTCACCAAAGCCCGGGCGGGGCACAGATACGCAGTATTTT.

V and J are TRBV7-9 and TRBJ2-2, with D perhaps TRBD2 (7 bases). Germline V gives CDR1 SEHNR, CDR2 FQNEAQ (reference sequence). The CDR3 sequence is 16 residues long. V was trimmed by 5 bases and J by 6 bases, leaving 19 bases between them. CDR3: CASSPGSGGRAGELFF. In DNA, the CDR3 is TGTGCCAGCAGCCCCGGGTCGGGGGGCAGGGCCGGGGAGCTGTTTTTT.

This sequence joins TRBV19 and TRBJ1-3; 8 bases fit TRBD1. The CDR3 is made up of 14 amino acids. Germline CDR1 LNHDA, CDR2 SQIVND (reference sequence). The ends lost 5 bases at V and 2 bases at J; junction bases unmatched: 2. The chain's CDR3 is CASSPTGAGNTIYF. The CDR3 DNA reads as TGTGCCAGTAGTCCGACAGGGGCTGGAAACACCATATATTTT.

This chain connects TRBV6-4 to TRBJ1-4; tentative D call: TRBD1 (5 bases). This CDR3 is 13 amino acids long. Trimming left V 3 bases short and J 10 bases short, with 12 bases between. Germline CDR1 and CDR2: MRHNA and SNTAGT. This chain's CDR3 is CASSEGARGKLFF. In DNA, the CDR3 is TGTGCCAGCAGTGAAGGGGCGCGTGGAAAACTGTTTTTT.

The V gene is TRBV6-2 or TRBV6-3, the J gene TRBJ2-1, with D tentatively TRBD1 or TRBD2 (5 bases each). The CDR3 spans 12 residues. Germline values: CDR1 MNHEY, CDR2 SVGEGT. Trimming stripped 5 bases from V and 16 bases from J, with 18 bases between. The CDR3 coding sequence is TGTGCCAGCAGTCGAAACCGGGACCTGTCATTCTTC. Its protein is CASSRNRDLSFF.

The chain couples TRBV6-5 to TRBJ1-1, with a possible D match to TRBD1 (6 bases). CDR3 size: 14 residues. The germline V and J ends were trimmed by 5 bases and 1 base, with 11 bases remaining between them. The germline CDR1 and CDR2 sequences are MNHEY and SVGAGI. The CDR3 bases are TGTGCCAGCAGTCTCGGACAGACGAACACTGAAGCTTTCTTT. Translation: CASSLGQTNTEAFF.

This sequence joins TRBV16 and TRBJ1-2; the D is unclear. Germline V gene sequence: CDR1 KGHSY, CDR2 FQNENV. Trimming stripped 0 bases from V and 5 bases from J, with 4 bases between. The CDR3 is 12 amino acids. The CDR3 protein is CASSQSTYGYTF. The CDR3 coding sequence is TGTGCCAGCAGCCAATCGACATATGGCTACACCTTC.

The DNA for the CDR3 is TGTGCCAGCAGCTTGGGACCGCCAATCGAGCAGTACTTC. Its translation: CASSLGPPIEQYF. V gene TRBV5-6 combines with J gene TRBJ2-7; D unclear. Germline CDR1 and CDR2: SGHDT and YYEEEE. The V end lost 0 bases, the J end lost 6 bases, and 10 bases lay between the germline ends. The CDR3 is 13 amino acids.